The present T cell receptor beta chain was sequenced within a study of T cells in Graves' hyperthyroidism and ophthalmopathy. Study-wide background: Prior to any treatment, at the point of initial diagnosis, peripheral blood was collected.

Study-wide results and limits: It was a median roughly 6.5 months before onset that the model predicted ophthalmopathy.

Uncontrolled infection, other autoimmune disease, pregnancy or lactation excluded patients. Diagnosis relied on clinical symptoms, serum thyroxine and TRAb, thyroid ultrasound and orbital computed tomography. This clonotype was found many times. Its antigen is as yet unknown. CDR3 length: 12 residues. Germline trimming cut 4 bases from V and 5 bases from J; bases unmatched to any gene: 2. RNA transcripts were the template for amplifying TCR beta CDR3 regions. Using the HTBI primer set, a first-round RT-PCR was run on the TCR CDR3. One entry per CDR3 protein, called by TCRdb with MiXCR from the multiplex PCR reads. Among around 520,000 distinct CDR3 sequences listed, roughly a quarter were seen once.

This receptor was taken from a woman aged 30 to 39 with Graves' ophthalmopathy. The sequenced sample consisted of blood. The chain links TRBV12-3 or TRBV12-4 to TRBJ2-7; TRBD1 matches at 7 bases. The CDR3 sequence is CASSYRGHEQYF. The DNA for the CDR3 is TGTGCCAGCAGTTACAGGGGCCACGAGCAGTACTTC.